This T cell receptor beta chain was sequenced for a study of OX40 agonist ivuxolimab in advanced cancers. Background on the study: Ivuxolimab, which is an agonistic anti-OX40 (CD134) antibody, was administered to the patients. The eligibility criteria allowed prior anti-PD-1, anti-PD-L1 or anti-CTLA-4 therapy, and 40% had some. One patient with hepatocellular carcinoma and two with cutaneous melanoma, three in all, had partial responses.

Sequencing was performed with immunoSEQ multiplex PCR; in TCRdb, only in-frame clones are kept and a portion is missing. Of 25,000 to 30,000 clones listed, approximately 78% are singletons. Concerning this clone itself: Antigen: not known. One end of the junction fails to match germline, which may point to a read error.

The CDR3 spans 12 residues. The germline V gene encodes CDR1 LNHDA and CDR2 SQIVND (reference sequence). General study results and limits: There was clonal expansion of CD4+ and CD8+ blood T cells by week 6 at 0.1 to 3.0 mg/kg.

The sequence was collected from an adult with an advanced solid tumor such as melanoma, head and neck, liver or kidney cancer. The gene calls are TRBV19 and TRBJ1-6; D possibly corresponds to TRBD1 (6 bases). The source was CD4+ or CD8+ T cells sorted from blood, collected in a trial of the OX40 agonist ivuxolimab. The CDR3 nucleotides are TGTGCCAGTAGTAGCGGGGGCCTCAACCGCCCGTTT. Protein product: CASSSGGLNRPF.